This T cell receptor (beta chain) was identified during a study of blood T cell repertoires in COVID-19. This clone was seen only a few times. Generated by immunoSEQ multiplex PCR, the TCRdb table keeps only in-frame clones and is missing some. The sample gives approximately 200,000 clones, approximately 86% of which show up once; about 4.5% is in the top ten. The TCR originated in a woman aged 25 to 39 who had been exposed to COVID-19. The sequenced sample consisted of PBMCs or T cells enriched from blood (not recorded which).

The CDR3 region has the DNA TGCAGTGCTAGTACCCCCGTTCGAGGGAACACTGAAGCTTTCTTT. Translating gives CSASTPVRGNTEAFF. V usage is TRBV20-1 and J usage is TRBJ1-1; D unresolved. The CDR3 spans 15 residues. The germline gives CDR1 DFQATT, CDR2 SNEGSKA (reference sequence). The V end was cut by 3 bases, the J end by 1 base, with 15 bases between.